This TCR beta chain comes out of a study of CD4 T cells in relation to SARS-CoV-2 and coronaviruses. The table came from immunoSEQ multiplex PCR; TCRdb's copy has only in-frame clones and leaves some out. The sample has roughly 18,000 clones, roughly 82% seen once; the top ten hold 30% to 35%. V lost 2 bases and J 3 bases, leaving 19 bases between the germline ends. Looked up from germline, CDR1 is MGHRA and CDR2 is YSYEKL. There are 17 residues in the CDR3. Before the COVID-19 pandemic, during about 2010-2018, CD4+ T cells were taken from unexposed donors. Isolation of CD4+ T cells took place after about 10 days in culture. Points on this clone: Its antigen is not known.

The receptor comes from a human donor in good health. This sequence joins TRBV4-1 and TRBJ2-5; a weak D match, TRBD2 (5 bases). Sequenced sample: CD4+ T cells from PBMCs, cultured in vitro. CDR3 DNA sequence: TGCGCCAGCAGCCAAACTCCCTCGGGGTTCGGGGAAGAGACCCAGTACTTC. It yields the protein CASSQTPSGFGEETQYF.